Listed below are T cell receptor beta chains from one sample, sequenced in a study of neurological immune-mediated disorders. TCRdb passed the 5' RACE reads through MiXCR, listing each CDR3 protein once. This sample has approximately 77,000 distinct CDR3 sequences, with 9.4% found just once. The specimen sequenced was PBMCs. The origin of the receptors is a man over 45 in good health. The CDR3 runs from the conserved cysteine through the conserved F or W. Each record gives: D gene, J gene, V gene, clone size, CDR3 DNA, CDR3 protein. D genes are given only for firm matches. Part of the rows lack a size; the others show once, few, many or a class for expanded clones.

>TRBD1|TRBJ1-6|TRBV6-5|many
TGTGCCAGCAGTTACTACGCAGGGGGCGGCGAATATAATTCACCCCTCCACTTT
CASSYYAGGGEYNSPLHF
>NA|TRBJ2-5|TRBV12-3/TRBV12-4|many
TGTGCCAGCAGTAGGACGGCCTCGATCCAAGAGACCCAGTACTTC
CASSRTASIQETQYF
>NA|TRBJ1-2|TRBV15|many
TGTGCCACCAGCTTTGGGGGGCGCGATGGCTACACCTTC
CATSFGGRDGYTF
>TRBD2|TRBJ2-1|TRBV10-3|many
TGTGCCATCAGACCGACTAGCGGGGCCTCCTACAATGAGCAGTTCTTC
CAIRPTSGASYNEQFF
>TRBD2|TRBJ2-5|TRBV6-2/TRBV6-3|many
TGTGCCAGCAGAACGGGACTAGCGCCAGAGACCCAGTACTTC
CASRTGLAPETQYF
>TRBD1|TRBJ2-2|TRBV5-1|many
TGCGCCAGCAGCTTGGTGGGACAGGGGGCGATTGATACCGGGGAGCTGTTTTTT
CASSLVGQGAIDTGELFF
>NA|TRBJ1-5|TRBV3-1|many
TGTGCCAGCAGCCAAGGACAGCAAAGCAATCAGCCCCAGCATTTT
CASSQGQQSNQPQHF
>NA|TRBJ1-1|TRBV13|many
TGTGCCAGCAGCCCGGGAAGGGGTGAAGCTTTCTTT
CASSPGRGEAFF
>TRBD1|TRBJ1-5|TRBV28|many
TGTGCCAGCAGTTCTCACACAGGGGTGGGGAGTCAGCCCCAGCATTTT
CASSSHTGVGSQPQHF
>TRBD1|TRBJ2-5|TRBV7-9|many
TGTGCCAGCAGCTACCAACGGACAGGGGAGGGCGAGACCCAGTACTTC
CASSYQRTGEGETQYF
>TRBD1|TRBJ2-7|TRBV3-1|many
TGTGCCAGCAGCCCCGGGACAGCCTACGAGCAGTACTTC
CASSPGTAYEQYF
>NA|TRBJ2-4|TRBV20-1|many
TGCAGTGCTAGGTGGGGCCGGAGTTCTTTCGGAAACATTCAGTACTTC
CSARWGRSSFGNIQYF
>NA|TRBJ2-5|TRBV9|many
TGTGCCAGCAGCCCCAGGGTAGGAGGTAGTCGAGAGACCCAGTACTTC
CASSPRVGGSRETQYF
>NA|TRBJ2-1|TRBV6-4|many
TGTGCCAACAGTGACTCGGACTCGAGCTCCTACAATGAGCAGTTCTTC
CANSDSDSSSYNEQFF
>TRBD1|TRBJ2-7|TRBV6-2/TRBV6-3|many
TGTGCCAGCAGTTACTCCGGGACAGTCTACGAGCAGTACTTC
CASSYSGTVYEQYF
>NA|TRBJ2-3|TRBV6-6|many
TGTGCCAGCAGCCCCCTCCGGGCTAGCGCGACAGATACGCAGTATTTT
CASSPLRASATDTQYF
>TRBD1|TRBJ1-2|TRBV7-9|many
TGTGCCAGCAGCCCTGGACAGGGGACCCCCTGGGGCTACACCTTC
CASSPGQGTPWGYTF
>NA|TRBJ2-3|TRBV12-5|many
TGTGCTAGTGGTTTGACCCTCCGGGGCCCAGATACGCAGTATTTT
CASGLTLRGPDTQYF
>TRBD2|TRBJ2-3|TRBV7-2|NA
TGTGCCAGCAGCGTCGGACTGGGGGGGGATACGCAGTATTTT
CASSVGLGGDTQYF
>NA|TRBJ2-1|TRBV5-5|many
TGTGCCAGCAGCGCGCCCGGGGGGCCCTACAATGAGCAGTTCTTC
CASSAPGGPYNEQFF
>TRBD2|TRBJ2-3|TRBV20-1|many
TGCAGTGCTAGAGACAGGACTAGATCTAAAGATACGCAGTATTTT
CSARDRTRSKDTQYF
>TRBD1|TRBJ2-5|TRBV5-1|many
TGCGCCAGCAGCTTTCTCGGGACAGGGACGACCCAAGAGACCCAGTACTTC
CASSFLGTGTTQETQYF
>TRBD1|TRBJ2-1|TRBV6-1|few
TGTGCCAGTAGTGGGTTAGACAGGGGCTACAATGAGCAGTTCTTC
CASSGLDRGYNEQFF
>NA|TRBJ1-4|TRBV6-2/TRBV6-3|many
TGTGCCAGCAGTTACCGGGAAGAAAAACTGTTTTTT
CASSYREEKLFF
>NA|TRBJ2-1|TRBV5-6|many
TGTGCCAGCAGCTTGGTTCCAGCCAGTGAGCAGTTCTTC
CASSLVPASEQFF
>TRBD1|TRBJ2-7|TRBV7-2|many
TGTGCCAGCAGTTCCTACGGGACAGGGTCACACTACGAGCAGTACTTC
CASSSYGTGSHYEQYF
>NA|TRBJ2-7|TRBV12-3/TRBV12-4|many
TGTGCCAGCAGTTTAAGGAGAAGGGACGACGAGCAGTACTTC
CASSLRRRDDEQYF
>NA|TRBJ2-7|TRBV29-1|many
TGCAGCGTTGGAGAGGACCGATTCCACGAGCAGTACTTC
CSVGEDRFHEQYF
>NA|TRBJ2-1|TRBV9|many
TGTGCCAGCAGCGTACAGGCTCTGTACATCAATGAGCAGTTCTTC
CASSVQALYINEQFF
>NA|TRBJ1-2|TRBV12-3/TRBV12-4|many
TGTGCCAGCAGTTTCTGGGGAGGAGGCTACACCTTC
CASSFWGGGYTF
>TRBD2|TRBJ2-2|TRBV27|many
TGTGCCAGCAGTTTCGGGAGGCGACCCGGGGAGCTGTTTTTT
CASSFGRRPGELFF
>NA|TRBJ2-6|TRBV15|many
TGTGCCACCAGCAGAGATTATAACTCTGGGGCCAACGTCCTGACTTTC
CATSRDYNSGANVLTF
>NA|TRBJ2-7|TRBV7-9|many
TGTGCCAGCATCACCGCGGGCGGACGGATTACCTACGAGCAGTACTTC
CASITAGGRITYEQYF
>NA|TRBJ2-5|TRBV7-8|many
TGTGCCAGCAGCTTAGCTTGGGGAGAGACCCAGTACTTC
CASSLAWGETQYF
>TRBD2|TRBJ2-1|TRBV2|many
TGTGCCAGCAGAACTGGGACTAGCGGGAGCTCCTACAATGAGCAGTTCTTC
CASRTGTSGSSYNEQFF
>NA|TRBJ2-5|TRBV19|many
TGTGCCAGTAGTCCCCGGACTGCGGCGGAAGAGACCCAGTACTTC
CASSPRTAAEETQYF
>TRBD2|TRBJ2-7|TRBV20-1|many
TGCAGTGCTCCTCTCCCGCGCGGGAGTAGTTCCTACGAGCAGTACTTC
CSAPLPRGSSSYEQYF
>TRBD2|TRBJ2-4|TRBV6-2/TRBV6-3|many
TGTGCCAGCAGTTACCCGAGCGGGATGCGAAACATTCAGTACTTC
CASSYPSGMRNIQYF
>NA|TRBJ2-3|TRBV25-1|few
TGTGCCAGCAGTCGCAGAGAGGGGGTATACACAGATACGCAGTATTTT
CASSRREGVYTDTQYF
>NA|TRBJ2-1|TRBV4-1|few
TGCGCCAGCAGCCAACCCGTACAGATCAATGAGCAGTTCTTC
CASSQPVQINEQFF
>TRBD2|TRBJ2-4|TRBV5-1|many
TGCGCCAGCAGCCCTTGGGGAGGGAGCAAAAACATTCAGTACTTC
CASSPWGGSKNIQYF
>TRBD1|TRBJ2-3|TRBV6-1|many
TGTGCCAGCAGAGGACAGGGGGTAATCGCAGATACGCAGTATTTT
CASRGQGVIADTQYF
>NA|TRBJ1-4|TRBV28|many
TGTGCCAGCAGCTCCAAGACTCGGATAAGGTTTTTT
CASSSKTRIRFF
>TRBD2|TRBJ2-7|TRBV5-1|many
TGCGCCAGCAGCTCGACTAGCGTGAGCTCCTACGAGCAGTACTTC
CASSSTSVSSYEQYF
>TRBD1|TRBJ1-5|TRBV15|once
TGTGCCACCAGCAGAGCTACCGGGACAGGGGTCGGAACTCAGCCCCAGCATTTT
CATSRATGTGVGTQPQHF
>TRBD1|TRBJ2-7|TRBV10-3|many
TGTGCCATCAGTGGGGCGGACAGGGGGTACGAGCAGTACTTC
CAISGADRGYEQYF
>NA|TRBJ2-1|TRBV20-1|NA
TGCAGTGCCCAATTGTACAATGAGCAGTTCTTC
CSAQLYNEQFF
>NA|TRBJ2-5|TRBV25-1|many
TGTGCCAGCCAAGAGCGATACCAAGAGACCCAGTACTTC
CASQERYQETQYF
>TRBD1|TRBJ2-1|TRBV5-1|many
TGCGCCAGCAGAACAGGGGGCTTTGAGCAGTTCTTC
CASRTGGFEQFF
>TRBD2|TRBJ2-7|TRBV6-6|many
TGTGCCAGCACTCCTAGCGGGTCTAACGAGCAGTACTTC
CASTPSGSNEQYF
>NA|TRBJ2-3|TRBV5-5|NA
TGTGCCAGCAGCTCCCGGGTGGATACGCAGTATTTT
CASSSRVDTQYF
>NA|TRBJ2-7|TRBV5-1|once
TGCGCCAGCAGGCCCTATTTCGGGGCGGGAGAGCAGTACTTC
CASRPYFGAGEQYF
>NA|TRBJ2-5|TRBV12-3/TRBV12-4|many
TGTGCCAGCAGAGTCACAGGTTCCCAAGAGACCCAGTACTTC
CASRVTGSQETQYF
>TRBD1|TRBJ1-3|TRBV2|many
TGTGCCAGCTCGGACAGGGGATACTCTGGAAACACCATATATTTT
CASSDRGYSGNTIYF
>TRBD1|TRBJ2-1|TRBV29-1|many
TGCAGCGCCACCGGTTTCGGACAGGGTATCAATGAGCAGTTCTTC
CSATGFGQGINEQFF
>NA|TRBJ1-5|TRBV4-1|many
TGCGCCAGCAGCCTCACGGGACAAACGTATCAGCCCCAGCATTTT
CASSLTGQTYQPQHF
>TRBD2|TRBJ2-3|TRBV29-1|many
TGCAGCGCCAAACGGGCTAGCGGGAGTGCAGATACGCAGTATTTT
CSAKRASGSADTQYF
>NA|TRBJ1-2|TRBV4-1|many
TGCGCCAGCAGCCAAGGGGGGGTCCTCTATGGCTACACCTTC
CASSQGGVLYGYTF
>NA|TRBJ2-5|TRBV20-1|many
TGCAGTCCATTAGCGTCTCAAGAGACCCAGTACTTC
CSPLASQETQYF
>TRBD1|TRBJ1-1|TRBV20-1|many
TGCAGTGCCAGAAGTTTGGGACAGCTCACTGAAGCTTTCTTT
CSARSLGQLTEAFF